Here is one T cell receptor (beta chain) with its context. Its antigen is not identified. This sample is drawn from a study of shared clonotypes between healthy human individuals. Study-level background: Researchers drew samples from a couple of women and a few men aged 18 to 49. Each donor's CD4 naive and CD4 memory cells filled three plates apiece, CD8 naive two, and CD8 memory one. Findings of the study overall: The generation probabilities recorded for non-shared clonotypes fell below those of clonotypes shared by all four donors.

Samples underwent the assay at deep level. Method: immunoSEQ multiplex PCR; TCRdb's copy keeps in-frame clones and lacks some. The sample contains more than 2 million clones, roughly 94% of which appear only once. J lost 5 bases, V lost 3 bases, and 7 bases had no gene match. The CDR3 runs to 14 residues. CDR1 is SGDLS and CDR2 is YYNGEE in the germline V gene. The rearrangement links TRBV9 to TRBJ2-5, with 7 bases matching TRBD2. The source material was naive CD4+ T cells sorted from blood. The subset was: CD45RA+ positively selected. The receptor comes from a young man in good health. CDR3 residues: CASSGTSGGETQYF. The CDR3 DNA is TGTGCCAGCAGCGGGACTAGTGGCGGGGAGACCCAGTACTTC.